Presented here are 15 T cell receptor beta chains from one specimen sequenced in a study of T cells in Graves' hyperthyroidism and ophthalmopathy. RNA transcripts were the template for amplifying TCR beta CDR3 regions. HTBI primers were the set used in a first-round RT-PCR of the TCR CDR3. One entry per CDR3 protein results from TCRdb running MiXCR on the multiplex PCR reads. The data contain about 360,000 distinct CDR3 sequences, approximately 13% of them singletons. The sample consisted of blood. These receptors all come from a woman under 30 with Graves' hyperthyroidism.

The chain uses TRBV5-1 and TRBJ2-2, with D perhaps matching TRBD1 (5 bases). The CDR3 covers 15 residues. The V end lost 3 bases, the J end lost 4 bases, and 13 bases lay between the germline ends. The V gene's germline CDR1 is SGHRS and CDR2 YFSETQ. The CDR3 region is CASSSQGAVTGELFF. CDR3 nucleotide sequence: TGCGCCAGCAGCTCCCAGGGTGCGGTCACCGGGGAGCTGTTTTTT.

This clonotype showed up just a few times. A much larger clone lies a single base off, so this may be a read error. In this CDR3 the conserved last residue, phenylalanine or tryptophan, is missing, so a read error is likely. The CDR3 nucleotides read TGTGCCAGCAGCTTCGAAAACATTCAGTACCTC. Residues: CASSFENIQYL. This chain connects TRBV13 to TRBJ2-4; no clear D gene. CDR3 length: 11 amino acids. Trimming cost V 3 bases and J 5 bases, with 2 bases left between them. CDR1 PRHDT and CDR2 FYEKMQ come from the germline V gene (reference sequence).

The table lists this clonotype with many counts. This rearrangement joins TRBV6-1 to TRBJ1-6; 7 bases map to TRBD1. This CDR3 has 14 residues. Germline V gene sequence: CDR1 MNHNS, CDR2 SASEGT. V gave up 11 bases and J gave up 7 bases; unmatched junction bases: 11. The CDR3: CAAGLQGWNSPLHF. The CDR3 nucleotides are TGTGCCGCCGGGTTACAGGGGTGGAATTCACCCCTCCACTTT.

This sequence joins TRBV6-1 and TRBJ1-2; the D gene is possibly TRBD1 (5 bases). CDR3 size: 15 residues. Trimming took 3 bases from V and 2 from J, leaving 13 bases between them. Germline V gene data show CDR1 as MNHNS and CDR2 as SASEGT. CDR3: CASSDRAGGNYGYTF. CDR3 nucleotides: TGTGCCAGCAGTGACAGGGCTGGAGGAAACTATGGCTACACCTTC.

This clonotype was seen only a few times. This chain joins TRBV12-3 or TRBV12-4 and TRBJ1-6, with D maybe TRBD1 (6 bases). V was shortened by 3 bases and J by 8 bases, with 14 bases between the two germline ends. The CDR3 loop spans 15 amino acids. CDR3 sequence reads: CASSLRGSGDSPLHF. The CDR3 DNA sequence: TGTGCCAGCAGTTTGAGGGGGTCTGGGGATTCACCCCTCCACTTT.

This clonotype has at least ten counts. The chain is built from TRBV28 and TRBJ2-1; no clear D. V gave up 1 base and J gave up 2 bases, with 9 bases separating them. Germline V CDR1 and CDR2: MDHEN, SYDVKM. The CDR3 contains 15 residues. The CDR3 DNA reads TGTGCCAGCAGTTTATTGGCGTCCACCTACAATGAGCAGTTCTTC. This codes for CASSLLASTYNEQFF.

This clonotype was seen many times. The chain recombines TRBV20-1 with TRBJ2-7; D perhaps matches TRBD2 (6 bases). CDR3 length: 14 amino acids. V was clipped by 7 bases and J by 2 bases, with 18 bases between them. Germline CDR1 and CDR2: DFQATT and SNEGSKA (reference sequence). CDR3 sequence reads: CSVLSGTSTYEQYF. In DNA form, the CDR3 reads TGCAGTGTTTTATCCGGGACTTCCACCTACGAGCAGTACTTC.

This clonotype was observed a handful of times. The chain recombines TRBV19 with TRBJ2-5; perhaps TRBD2 as D (6 bases). V lost 7 bases and J 5 bases, leaving 29 bases between the germline ends. This CDR3 comprises 18 residues. The germline V gene encodes CDR1 LNHDA and CDR2 SQIVND (reference sequence). CDR3 residues: CASTQTFRDSVFQETQYF. CDR3 DNA: TGTGCCAGTACCCAAACGTTCCGGGACTCGGTTTTCCAGGAGACCCAGTACTTC. The complete variable domain, with remaining parts taken from reference TRBV19 and TRBJ2-5, reads DGGITQSPKYLFRKEGQNVTLSCEQNLNHDAMYWYRQDPGQGLRLIYYSQIVNDFQKGDIAEGYSVSREKKESFPLTVTSAQKNPTAFYLCASTQTFRDSVFQETQYFGPGTRLLVL.

On this clonotype itself: This could be a read error, since a much larger clone is one nucleotide away. The chain combines TRBV28 with TRBJ2-5, with D tentatively TRBD1 (6 bases). This CDR3 spans 13 amino acids. V lost 11 bases and J 7 bases, leaving 20 bases between the germline ends. The germline CDR1 and CDR2 sequences are MDHEN and SYDVKM. CDR3 nucleotide sequence: TGTGCCGCTACACAGGGCACCCGCCGGACCCAGTACTTC. Amino acid sequence: CAATQGTRRTQYF.

The genes are TRBV19 and TRBJ2-2, with D perhaps matching TRBD2 (6 bases). The ends were cut back, 7 bases at V and 1 base at J, with 10 bases in the middle. This CDR3 is 14 amino acids long. Germline loops: CDR1 LNHDA, CDR2 SQIVND (reference sequence). CDR3 amino acids: CASKAGRNTGELFF. The CDR3, as DNA: TGTGCCAGTAAAGCGGGCCGGAACACCGGGGAGCTGTTTTTT.

Many counts were recorded for this clonotype. CDR3 in amino acids: CSARDARQVQPQHF. In DNA form, the CDR3 reads TGCAGTGCTAGAGACGCGCGGCAGGTTCAGCCCCAGCATTTT. The chain has TRBV20-1 and TRBJ1-5; D not resolved. The CDR3 is 14 residues long. V was shortened by 0 bases and J by 6 bases, with 12 bases between the two germline ends. Germline CDR1 and CDR2: DFQATT and SNEGSKA (reference sequence).

In this sample, this clonotype turned up many times. V is TRBV5-1 and J is TRBJ1-2; no clear D. Trimming took 0 bases from V and 4 from J, leaving 10 bases between them. CDR1 is SGHRS, CDR2 YFSETQ, per germline. The CDR3 is 14 amino acids. The CDR3 DNA reads TGCGCCAGCAGCTTGGGCGCGTACATCTATGGCTACACCTTC. Residues: CASSLGAYIYGYTF.

There are many counts of this clonotype. V is TRBV2 and J is TRBJ1-5; possibly TRBD1 for D (5 bases). V was trimmed by 8 bases and J by 6 bases, leaving 23 bases between them. The CDR3 is 16 residues long. The germline V gene has CDR1 SNHLY and CDR2 FYNNEI. This CDR3 reads CASGELAGSMSQPQHF. The CDR3 nucleotides are TGTGCCAGCGGGGAGTTGGCAGGGTCTATGAGTCAGCCCCAGCATTTT.

This clonotype has at least ten counts. The chain is built from TRBV6-1 and TRBJ1-6; TRBD1 aligns across 7 bases. V shed 2 bases and J 6 bases; nucleotides not matched to a gene: 7. Germline V CDR1 and CDR2: MNHNS, SASEGT. The CDR3 consists of 16 residues. The CDR3 bases are TGTGCCAGCAGTGAAATGACAGGGTGGAGTAATTCACCCCTCCACTTT. Protein sequence: CASSEMTGWSNSPLHF.

This clonotype has ten or more counts. The chain couples TRBV3-1 to TRBJ2-7; 9 nucleotides match TRBD2. The CDR3 has 18 residues. Germline loops: CDR1 LGHDT, CDR2 YNNKEL (reference sequence). J gave up 9 bases and V 0 bases, and 18 bases lay outside the gene matches. The CDR3 region is CASSQESPLEAGGLGQYF. The CDR3, as DNA: TGTGCCAGCAGCCAAGAAAGCCCGCTGGAAGCGGGAGGACTAGGGCAGTACTTC.